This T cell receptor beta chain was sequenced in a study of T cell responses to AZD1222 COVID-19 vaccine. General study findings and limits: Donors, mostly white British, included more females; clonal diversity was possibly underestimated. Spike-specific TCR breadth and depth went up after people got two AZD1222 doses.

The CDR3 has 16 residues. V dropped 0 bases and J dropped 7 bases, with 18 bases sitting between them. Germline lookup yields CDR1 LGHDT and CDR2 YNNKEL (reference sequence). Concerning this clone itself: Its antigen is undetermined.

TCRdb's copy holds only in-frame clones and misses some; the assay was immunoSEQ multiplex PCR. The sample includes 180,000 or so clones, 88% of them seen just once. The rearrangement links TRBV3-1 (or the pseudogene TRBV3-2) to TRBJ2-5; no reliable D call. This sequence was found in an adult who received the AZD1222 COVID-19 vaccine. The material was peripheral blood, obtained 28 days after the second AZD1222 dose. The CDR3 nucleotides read TGTGCCAGCAGCCAAGAAGGGCGAAGGGCTTCGGGGACCCAGTACTTC. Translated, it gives CASSQEGRRASGTQYF.